These 18 T cell receptor beta chains came from one sample sequenced in a study of blood T cell repertoires in COVID-19. TCRdb's copy holds only in-frame clones and misses some; the assay was immunoSEQ multiplex PCR. The repertoire holds about 190,000 clones, with around 82% as singletons. The sample was PBMCs or T cells enriched from blood (not recorded which). The receptors here all came from a woman in her forties or fifties with acute COVID-19.

The gene calls are TRBV4-1 and TRBJ2-5; TRBD2 agrees at 7 bases. In germline, CDR1 is MGHRA, CDR2 YSYEKL. V was clipped by 0 bases and J by 5 bases; unmatched bases: 6. There are 15 residues in the CDR3. CDR3 in amino acids: CASSQDQRGPETQYF. The CDR3, as DNA: TGCGCCAGCAGCCAAGACCAGCGGGGCCCGGAGACCCAGTACTTC.

The chain couples TRBV12-3 or TRBV12-4 to TRBJ1-5; D is unclear. The V end was cut by 2 bases, the J end by 5 bases, with 7 bases between. The CDR3 covers 13 residues. DNA of the CDR3: TGTGCCAGCAGTTTACAGATCGATCAGCCCCAGCATTTT. Amino acid sequence: CASSLQIDQPQHF.

V usage is TRBV5-5 and J usage is TRBJ2-7; maybe TRBD2 (6 bases). The CDR3 extends over 13 amino acids. The V gene lost 3 bases and the J gene lost 4 bases, with 11 bases spanning the gap. Germline V lookup: CDR1 SGHKS, CDR2 YYEKEE (reference sequence). The CDR3 loop reads CASSSAGGYEQYV. CDR3 coding DNA: TGTGCCAGCAGCTCCGCCGGGGGTTACGAGCAGTACGTC.

In its sample, this clone was seen a few times. V is TRBV5-5 and J is TRBJ1-2; 9 nucleotides match TRBD1. CDR3 size: 15 residues. The trim removed 0 bases at V and 5 bases at J, leaving 5 bases unmatched. Germline CDR1 SGHKS, CDR2 YYEKEE (reference sequence). In nucleotides, the CDR3 is TGTGCCAGCAGCTTGGACCCGGGACAGGGTTATGGCTACACCTTC. It translates to CASSLDPGQGYGYTF.

The chain recombines TRBV2 with TRBJ2-7, with a tentative D call TRBD1 (5 bases). V was pared by 8 bases and J by 3 bases, with 14 bases between. The germline V gene encodes CDR1 SNHLY and CDR2 FYNNEI. This CDR3 is 13 amino acids long. CDR3 loop: CASLSGPNYEQYV. CDR3 DNA: TGTGCCAGCCTATCAGGGCCCAACTACGAGCAGTACGTC.

This clone was detected only once. V usage is TRBV7-8 and J usage is TRBJ2-1; perhaps TRBD2 as D (7 bases). The V gene's germline CDR1 is SGHVS and CDR2 FQNEAQ. This CDR3 contains 17 residues. V lost 0 bases to trimming and J lost 3 bases, with 15 bases between them. The CDR3, as DNA: TGTGCCAGCAGCTTAGCGGGGGGGGCCCCTGGCTACAATGAGCAGTTCTTC. Protein sequence: CASSLAGGAPGYNEQFF.

V usage is TRBV19 and J usage is TRBJ1-2, with D maybe TRBD1 (5 bases). The germline CDR1 and CDR2 sequences are LNHDA and SQIVND (reference sequence). This CDR3 region has 13 residues. V dropped 7 bases and J dropped 4 bases, with 13 bases sitting between them. This CDR3 reads CASNQGARYGYTF. CDR3 bases: TGTGCCAGTAACCAAGGGGCACGCTATGGCTACACCTTC.

The chain uses TRBV19 and TRBJ2-3; D possibly corresponds to TRBD2 (5 bases). V lost 6 bases and J lost 4, with 11 bases in between. Germline CDR1 and CDR2: LNHDA and SQIVND (reference sequence). This CDR3 is 13 amino acids long. The CDR3 DNA is TGTGCCAGTAGGGAGGACCCGTCAGATACGCAGTATTTT. It yields the protein CASREDPSDTQYF.

This clone was observed a few times. The rearrangement joins TRBV11-3 to TRBJ2-7, with TRBD2 as a possible D gene (5 bases). V was pared by 5 bases and J by 3 bases, with 17 bases between. CDR1 and CDR2 from the germline V gene are SGHNT and YENEEA. This CDR3 region has 15 residues. Here the CDR3 DNA reads TGTGCCAGCAGCCGCCCCTCCGGGATCAACTACGAGCAGTACGTC. Protein: CASSRPSGINYEQYV.

The chain is built from TRBV5-1 and TRBJ1-6, with TRBD1 matching over 8 bases. With V trimmed by 1 base and J by 10 bases, 10 bases remained unmatched. CDR3 length: 16 amino acids. Germline V gene sequence: CDR1 SGHRS, CDR2 YFSETQ. The CDR3 bases are TGCGCCAGCAGCTTGCTCCAAGGACAGGGCGCATCACCCCTCCACTTT. It yields the protein CASSLLQGQGASPLHF.

This clone has only one observation. The chain uses TRBV10-1 and TRBJ1-1; D uncertain. This CDR3 has 12 amino acids. V was pared by 8 bases and J by 1 base, with 8 bases between. Germline-derived CDR1 and CDR2 are WNHNN and SYGVQD (reference sequence). CDR3 nucleotide sequence: TGCGCCAGCCGAGAGGGGAACACTGAAGCTTTCTTT. This sequence encodes CASREGNTEAFF.

The rearrangement joins TRBV5-1 to TRBJ2-5; 10 bases align to TRBD1. This CDR3 has 14 residues. J was trimmed by 5 bases and V by 4 bases; bases with no gene match: 5. Germline assignment: CDR1 SGHRS and CDR2 YFSETQ. CDR3 coding DNA: TGCGCCAGCAGCAAAGACAGGGGGCTTGAGACCCAGTACTTC. This gives the protein CASSKDRGLETQYF.

V and J are TRBV5-1 and TRBJ2-2, with TRBD2 matching 8 bases. Germline loops: CDR1 SGHRS, CDR2 YFSETQ. V was clipped by 4 bases and J by 3 bases; unmatched bases: 5. The CDR3 spans 15 residues. Written as DNA, the CDR3 is TGCGCCAGCAGCCCCCGGGGGGGAGACACCGGGGAGCTGTTTTTT. Translated, it gives CASSPRGGDTGELFF.

V is TRBV5-6 and J is TRBJ2-3, with 10 bases lining up with TRBD2. The germline CDR1 and CDR2 sequences are SGHDT and YYEEEE. V was pared by 3 bases and J by 1 base, with 11 bases of the junction left unmatched. There are 18 residues in the CDR3. CDR3 in amino acids: CASSSPLAGSRRTDTQYF. The CDR3 nucleotides are TGTGCCAGCAGCTCACCACTAGCGGGGAGCCGTCGCACAGATACGCAGTATTTT.

The chain couples TRBV28 to TRBJ2-7; 7 positions agree with TRBD2. Germline V CDR1 and CDR2: MDHEN, SYDVKM. This CDR3 spans 16 amino acids. After removal of 4 bases from V and 9 bases from J, the junction contained 18 bases not matched to a gene. CDR3 nucleotide sequence: TGTGCCAGCAGTTCCCCTACTGGCGGGGGTACCCTGAGGCAGTACGTC. Translated, it gives CASSSPTGGGTLRQYV.

The V and J genes are TRBV7-6 and TRBJ1-4, with TRBD1 matching over 10 bases. Unmatched junction bases numbered 5, after V lost 6 bases and J lost 1 base. CDR1 is SGHVS and CDR2 is FNYEAQ in the germline V gene. The CDR3 is 16 residues long. The CDR3 DNA sequence: TGTGCCAGCAGTACGACAGGGGGCAGAACTAATGAAAAACTGTTTTTT. Its protein is CASSTTGGRTNEKLFF.

This chain links TRBV6-5 with TRBJ2-6; TRBD2 agrees at 7 bases. Germline V gene lookup returns CDR1 MNHEY and CDR2 SVGAGI. J gave up 2 bases and V 8 bases, and 3 bases lay outside the gene matches. CDR3 length equals 14 residues. This chain's CDR3 is CASGLAAGANVLTF. The CDR3, as DNA: TGTGCCAGCGGCCTAGCGGCTGGGGCCAACGTCCTGACTTTC.

The V gene is TRBV28, the J gene TRBJ1-1; TRBD1 agrees at 7 bases. V was pared by 5 bases and J by 7 bases, with 7 bases of the junction left unmatched. Germline V CDR1 and CDR2: MDHEN, SYDVKM. The CDR3 is made up of 13 amino acids. CDR3: CASSPGTVFEAFF. The CDR3 nucleotides are TGTGCCAGCAGTCCCGGGACAGTCTTTGAAGCTTTCTTT.